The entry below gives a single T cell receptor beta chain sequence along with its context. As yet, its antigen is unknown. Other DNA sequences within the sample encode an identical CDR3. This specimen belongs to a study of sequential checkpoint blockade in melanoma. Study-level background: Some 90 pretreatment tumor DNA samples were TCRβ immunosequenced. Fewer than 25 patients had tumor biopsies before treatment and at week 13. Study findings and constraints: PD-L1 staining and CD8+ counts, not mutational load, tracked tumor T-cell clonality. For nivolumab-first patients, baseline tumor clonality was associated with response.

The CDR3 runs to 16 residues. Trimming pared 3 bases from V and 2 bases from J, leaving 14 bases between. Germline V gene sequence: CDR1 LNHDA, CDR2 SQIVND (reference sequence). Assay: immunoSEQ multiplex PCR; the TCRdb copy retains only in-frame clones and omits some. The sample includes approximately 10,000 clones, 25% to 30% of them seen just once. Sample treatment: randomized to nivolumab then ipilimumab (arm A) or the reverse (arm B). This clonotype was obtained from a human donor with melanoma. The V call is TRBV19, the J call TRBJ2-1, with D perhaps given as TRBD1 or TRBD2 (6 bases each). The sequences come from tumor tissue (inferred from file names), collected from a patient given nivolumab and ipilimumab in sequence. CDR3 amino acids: CASSINSGATYNEQFF. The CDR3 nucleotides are TGTGCCAGTAGTATTAATTCGGGGGCAACCTACAATGAGCAGTTCTTC. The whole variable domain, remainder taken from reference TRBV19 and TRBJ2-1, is DGGITQSPKYLFRKEGQNVTLSCEQNLNHDAMYWYRQDPGQGLRLIYYSQIVNDFQKGDIAEGYSVSREKKESFPLTVTSAQKNPTAFYLCASSINSGATYNEQFFGPGTRLTVL.